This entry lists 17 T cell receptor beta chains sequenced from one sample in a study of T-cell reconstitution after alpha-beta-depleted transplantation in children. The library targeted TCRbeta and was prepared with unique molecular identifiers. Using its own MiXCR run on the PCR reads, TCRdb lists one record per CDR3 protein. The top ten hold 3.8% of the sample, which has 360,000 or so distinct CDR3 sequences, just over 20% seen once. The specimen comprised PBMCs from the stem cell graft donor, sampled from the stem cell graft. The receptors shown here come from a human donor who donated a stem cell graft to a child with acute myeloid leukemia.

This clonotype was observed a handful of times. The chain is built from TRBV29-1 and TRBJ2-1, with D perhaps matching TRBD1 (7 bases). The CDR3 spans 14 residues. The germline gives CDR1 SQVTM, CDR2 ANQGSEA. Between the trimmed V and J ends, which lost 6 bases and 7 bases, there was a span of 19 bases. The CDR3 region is CSVGGGTALNEQFF. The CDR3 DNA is TGCAGCGTCGGTGGCGGGACAGCCTTGAATGAGCAGTTCTTC.

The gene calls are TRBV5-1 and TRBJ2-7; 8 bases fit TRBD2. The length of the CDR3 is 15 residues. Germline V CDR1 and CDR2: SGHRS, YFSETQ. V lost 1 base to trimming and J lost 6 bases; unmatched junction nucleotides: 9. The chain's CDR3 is CASSLYPAGEGEQYF. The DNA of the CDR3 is TGCGCCAGCAGCTTGTATCCAGCGGGAGAAGGCGAGCAGTACTTC.

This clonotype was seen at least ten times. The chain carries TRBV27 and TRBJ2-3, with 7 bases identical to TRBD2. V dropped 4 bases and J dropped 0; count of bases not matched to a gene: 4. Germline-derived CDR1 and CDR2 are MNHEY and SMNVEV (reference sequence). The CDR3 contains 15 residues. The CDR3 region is CASSSLATSTDTQYF. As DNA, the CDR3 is TGTGCCAGCAGTTCACTAGCGACTAGCACAGATACGCAGTATTTT.

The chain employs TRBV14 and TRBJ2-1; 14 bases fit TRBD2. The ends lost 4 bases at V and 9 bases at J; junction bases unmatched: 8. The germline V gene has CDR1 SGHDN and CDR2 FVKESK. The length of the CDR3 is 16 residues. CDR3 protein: CASSPRLAGGPGEQFF. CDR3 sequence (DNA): TGTGCCAGCAGCCCAAGACTAGCGGGAGGGCCTGGTGAGCAGTTCTTC.

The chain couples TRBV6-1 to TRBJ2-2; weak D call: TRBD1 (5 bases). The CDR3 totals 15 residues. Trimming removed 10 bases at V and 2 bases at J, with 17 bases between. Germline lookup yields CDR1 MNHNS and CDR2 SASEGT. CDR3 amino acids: CATLDRSLNTGELFF. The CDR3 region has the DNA TGTGCCACCCTAGACAGATCCCTAAACACCGGGGAGCTGTTTTTT.

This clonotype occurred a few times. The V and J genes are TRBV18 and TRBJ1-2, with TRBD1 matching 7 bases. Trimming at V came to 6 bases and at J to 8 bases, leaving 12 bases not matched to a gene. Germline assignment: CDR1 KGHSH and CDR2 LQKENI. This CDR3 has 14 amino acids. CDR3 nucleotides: TGTGCCAGCTCGTTGGTGCGACAGGGAGAGGGCTACACCTTC. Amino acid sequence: CASSLVRQGEGYTF.

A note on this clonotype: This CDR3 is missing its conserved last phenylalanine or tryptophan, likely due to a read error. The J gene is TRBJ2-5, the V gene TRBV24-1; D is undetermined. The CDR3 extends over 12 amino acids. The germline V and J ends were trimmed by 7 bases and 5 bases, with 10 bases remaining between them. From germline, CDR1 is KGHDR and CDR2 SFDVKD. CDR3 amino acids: CATSKNSETQYS. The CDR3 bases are TGTGCCACCAGCAAAAATTCGGAGACCCAGTACTCC.

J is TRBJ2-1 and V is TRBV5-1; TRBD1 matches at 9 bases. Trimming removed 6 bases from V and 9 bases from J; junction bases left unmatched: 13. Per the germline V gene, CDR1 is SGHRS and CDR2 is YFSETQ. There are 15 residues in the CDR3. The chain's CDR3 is CASNTLLGQGGEQFF. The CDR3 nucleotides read TGCGCCAGCAATACTCTGTTGGGACAGGGTGGTGAGCAGTTCTTC. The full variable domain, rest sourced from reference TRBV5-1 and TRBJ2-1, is KAGVTQTPRYLIKTRGQQVTLSCSPISGHRSVSWYQQTPGQGLQFLFEYFSETQRNKGNFPGRFSGRQFSNSRSEMNVSTLELGDSALYLCASNTLLGQGGEQFFGPGTRLTVL.

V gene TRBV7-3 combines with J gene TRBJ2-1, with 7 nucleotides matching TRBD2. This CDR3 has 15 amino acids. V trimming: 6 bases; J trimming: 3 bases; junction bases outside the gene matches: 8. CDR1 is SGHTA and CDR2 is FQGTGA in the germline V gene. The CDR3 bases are TGTGCCAGCAGGAATGGGAGGGCCCTCTACAATGAGCAGTTCTTC. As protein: CASRNGRALYNEQFF.

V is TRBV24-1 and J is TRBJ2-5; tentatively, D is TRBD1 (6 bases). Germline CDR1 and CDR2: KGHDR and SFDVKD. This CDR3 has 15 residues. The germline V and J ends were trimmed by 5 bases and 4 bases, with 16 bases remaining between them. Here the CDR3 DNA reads TGTGCCACCAGTGCGTCGGACAGCCGAGGAGAGACCCAGTACTTC. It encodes CATSASDSRGETQYF.

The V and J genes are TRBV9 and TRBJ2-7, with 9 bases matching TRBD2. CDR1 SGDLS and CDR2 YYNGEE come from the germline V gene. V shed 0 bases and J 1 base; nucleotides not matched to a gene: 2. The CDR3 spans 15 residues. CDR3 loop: CASSVDAGGSYEQYF. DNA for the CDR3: TGTGCCAGCAGCGTAGACGCGGGAGGGTCCTACGAGCAGTACTTC. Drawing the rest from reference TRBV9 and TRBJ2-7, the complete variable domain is DSGVTQTPKHLITATGQRVTLRCSPRSGDLSVYWYQQSLDQGLQFLIQYYNGEERAKGNILERFSAQQFPDLHSELNLSSLELGDSALYFCASSVDAGGSYEQYFGPGTRLTVT.

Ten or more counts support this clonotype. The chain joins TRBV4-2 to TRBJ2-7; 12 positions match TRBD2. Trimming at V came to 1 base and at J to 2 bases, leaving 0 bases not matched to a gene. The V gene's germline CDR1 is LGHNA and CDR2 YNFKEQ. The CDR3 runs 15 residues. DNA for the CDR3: TGTGCCAGCAGCCAAGGACTAGCGGGAGCCTACGAGCAGTACTTC. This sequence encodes CASSQGLAGAYEQYF.

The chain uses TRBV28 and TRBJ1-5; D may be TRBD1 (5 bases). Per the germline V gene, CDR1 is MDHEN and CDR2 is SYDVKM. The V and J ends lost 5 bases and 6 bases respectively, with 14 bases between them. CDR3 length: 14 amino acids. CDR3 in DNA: TGTGCCAGCAGTACCGAAGGGGTCCGTCAGCCCCAGCATTTT. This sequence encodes CASSTEGVRQPQHF.

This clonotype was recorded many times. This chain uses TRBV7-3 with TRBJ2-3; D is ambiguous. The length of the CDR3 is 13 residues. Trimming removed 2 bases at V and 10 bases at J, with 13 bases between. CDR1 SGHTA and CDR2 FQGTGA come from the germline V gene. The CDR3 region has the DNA TGTGCCAGCAGCTTAGGGCAGATGAGTTCGCAGTATTTT. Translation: CASSLGQMSSQYF.

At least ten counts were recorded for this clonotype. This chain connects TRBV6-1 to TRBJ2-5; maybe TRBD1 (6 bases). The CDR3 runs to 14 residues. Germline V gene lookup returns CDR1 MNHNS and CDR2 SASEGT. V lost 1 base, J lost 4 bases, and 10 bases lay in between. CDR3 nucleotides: TGTGCCAGCAGTGAAGGTCAGGGGCGAGAGACCCAGTACTTC. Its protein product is CASSEGQGRETQYF.

The CDR3 protein is CASSASTGTGGLNEQFF. CDR3 DNA sequence: TGTGCCAGCAGCGCTTCAACCGGGACAGGGGGTCTGAATGAGCAGTTCTTC. This rearrangement joins TRBV9 to TRBJ2-1; 11 bases match TRBD1. The J segment lost 7 bases and the V segment lost 3 bases, leaving 12 bases of the junction unmatched. CDR3 length equals 17 residues. The germline V gene encodes CDR1 SGDLS and CDR2 YYNGEE. The variable domain in full, completed from reference TRBV9 and TRBJ2-1, reads DSGVTQTPKHLITATGQRVTLRCSPRSGDLSVYWYQQSLDQGLQFLIQYYNGEERAKGNILERFSAQQFPDLHSELNLSSLELGDSALYFCASSASTGTGGLNEQFFGPGTRLTVL.

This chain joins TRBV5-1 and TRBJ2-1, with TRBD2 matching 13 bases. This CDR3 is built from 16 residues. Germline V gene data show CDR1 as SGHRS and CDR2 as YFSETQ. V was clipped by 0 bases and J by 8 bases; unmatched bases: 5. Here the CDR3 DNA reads TGCGCCAGCAGCTTGGCCCCGACTAGCGGGGGGTATGAGCAGTTCTTC. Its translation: CASSLAPTSGGYEQFF.